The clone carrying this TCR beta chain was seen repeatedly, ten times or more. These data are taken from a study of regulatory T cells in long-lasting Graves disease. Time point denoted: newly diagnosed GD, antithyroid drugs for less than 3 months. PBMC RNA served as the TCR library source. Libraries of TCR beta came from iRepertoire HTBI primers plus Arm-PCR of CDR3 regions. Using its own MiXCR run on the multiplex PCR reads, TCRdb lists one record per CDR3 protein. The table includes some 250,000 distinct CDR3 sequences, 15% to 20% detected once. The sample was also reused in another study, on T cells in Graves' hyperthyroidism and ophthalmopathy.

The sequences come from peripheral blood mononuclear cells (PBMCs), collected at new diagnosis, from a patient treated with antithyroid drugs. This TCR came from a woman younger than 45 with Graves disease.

In DNA, the CDR3 is TGCAGTGCCACAGGGGACACTTACAATGAGCAGTTCTTC. It specifies CSATGDTYNEQFF. The genes are TRBV20-1 and TRBJ2-1; 7 bases are shared with TRBD1. Trimming cost V 6 bases and J 4 bases; bases outside gene matches: 6. Germline CDR1 DFQATT, CDR2 SNEGSKA (reference sequence). The CDR3 extends over 13 amino acids.